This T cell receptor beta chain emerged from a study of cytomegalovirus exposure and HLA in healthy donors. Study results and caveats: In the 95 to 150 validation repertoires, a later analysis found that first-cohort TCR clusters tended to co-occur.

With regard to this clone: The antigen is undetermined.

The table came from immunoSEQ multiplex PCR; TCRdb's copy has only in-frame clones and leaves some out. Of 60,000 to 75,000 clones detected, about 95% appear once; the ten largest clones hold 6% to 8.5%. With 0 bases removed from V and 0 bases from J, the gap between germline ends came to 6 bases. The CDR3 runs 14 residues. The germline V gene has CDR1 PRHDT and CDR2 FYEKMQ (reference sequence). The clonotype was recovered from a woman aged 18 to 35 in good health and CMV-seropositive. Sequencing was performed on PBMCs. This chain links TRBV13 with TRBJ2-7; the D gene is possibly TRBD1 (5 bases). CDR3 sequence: CASSLGRDSYEQYF. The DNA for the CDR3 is TGTGCCAGCAGCTTAGGCAGGGACTCCTACGAGCAGTACTTC.